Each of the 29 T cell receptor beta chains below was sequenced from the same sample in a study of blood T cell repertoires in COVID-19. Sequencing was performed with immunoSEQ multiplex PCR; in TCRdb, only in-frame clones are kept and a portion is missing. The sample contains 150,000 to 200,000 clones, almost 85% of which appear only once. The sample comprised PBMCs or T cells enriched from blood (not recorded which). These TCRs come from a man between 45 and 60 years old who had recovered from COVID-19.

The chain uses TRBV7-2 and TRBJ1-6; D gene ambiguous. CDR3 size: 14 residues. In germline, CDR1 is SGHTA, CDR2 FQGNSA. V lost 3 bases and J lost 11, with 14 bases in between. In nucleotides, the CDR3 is TGTGCCAGCAGCTTCGAAACGGCCAGGACACCCCTCCACTTT. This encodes CASSFETARTPLHF.

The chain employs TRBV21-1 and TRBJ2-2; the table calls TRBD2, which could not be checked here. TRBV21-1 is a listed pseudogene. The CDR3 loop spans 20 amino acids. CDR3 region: CASSRDRSGLAGVNTGELFF. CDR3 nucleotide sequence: TGTGCCAGCAGCCGAGACCGATCGGGACTAGCGGGAGTGAACACCGGGGAGCTGTTTTTT.

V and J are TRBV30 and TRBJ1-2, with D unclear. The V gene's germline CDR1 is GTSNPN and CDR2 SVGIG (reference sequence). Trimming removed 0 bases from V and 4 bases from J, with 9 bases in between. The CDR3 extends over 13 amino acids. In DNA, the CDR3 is TGTGCCTGGAGTGTACGTGGGAGCTATGGCTACACCTTC. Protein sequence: CAWSVRGSYGYTF.

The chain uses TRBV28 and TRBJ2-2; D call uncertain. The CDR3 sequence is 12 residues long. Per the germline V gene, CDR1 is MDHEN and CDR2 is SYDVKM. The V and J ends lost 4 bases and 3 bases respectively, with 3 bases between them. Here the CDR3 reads CASSSDTGELFF. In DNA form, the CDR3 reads TGTGCCAGCAGTTCGGACACCGGGGAGCTGTTTTTT.

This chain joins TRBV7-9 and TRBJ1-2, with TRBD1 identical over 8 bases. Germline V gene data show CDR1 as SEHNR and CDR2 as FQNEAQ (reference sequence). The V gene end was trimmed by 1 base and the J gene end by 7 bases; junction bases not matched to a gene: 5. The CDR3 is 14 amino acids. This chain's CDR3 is CASSLGQGQGGYTF. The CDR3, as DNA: TGTGCCAGCAGCTTAGGACAGGGGCAAGGTGGCTACACCTTC.

The CDR3 bases are TGTGCCAGTAGTATAGGGACAGCTAAACATAGCAATCAGCCCCAGCATTTT. Its translation: CASSIGTAKHSNQPQHF. The chain combines TRBV19 with TRBJ1-5, with a possible D match to TRBD1 (6 bases). Between the trimmed V and J ends, which lost 1 base and 0 bases, there was a span of 13 bases. Per germline, CDR1 LNHDA and CDR2 SQIVND (reference sequence). The CDR3 extends over 17 amino acids.

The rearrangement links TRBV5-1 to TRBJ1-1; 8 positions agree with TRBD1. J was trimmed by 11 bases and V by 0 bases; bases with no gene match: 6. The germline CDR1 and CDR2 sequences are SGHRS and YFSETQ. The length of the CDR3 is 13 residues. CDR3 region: CASSLGAGGAAFF. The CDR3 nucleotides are TGCGCCAGCAGCTTGGGGGCAGGGGGCGCCGCTTTCTTT.

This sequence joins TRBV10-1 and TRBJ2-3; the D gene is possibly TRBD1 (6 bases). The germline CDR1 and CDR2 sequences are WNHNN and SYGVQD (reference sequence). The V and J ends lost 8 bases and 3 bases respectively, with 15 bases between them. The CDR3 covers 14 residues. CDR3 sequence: CASARTVVTDTQYF. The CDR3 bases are TGCGCCAGCGCAAGGACAGTCGTTACAGATACGCAGTATTTT.

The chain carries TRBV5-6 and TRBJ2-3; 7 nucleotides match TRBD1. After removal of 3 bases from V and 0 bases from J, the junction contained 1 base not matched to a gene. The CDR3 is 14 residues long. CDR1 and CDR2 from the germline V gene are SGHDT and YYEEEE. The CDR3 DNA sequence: TGTGCCAGCAGCTGGGGACAGAGCACAGATACGCAGTATTTT. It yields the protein CASSWGQSTDTQYF.

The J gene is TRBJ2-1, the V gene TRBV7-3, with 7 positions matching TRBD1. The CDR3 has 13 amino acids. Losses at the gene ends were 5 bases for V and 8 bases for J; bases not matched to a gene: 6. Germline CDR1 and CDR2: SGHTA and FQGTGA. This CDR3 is CASSQNRGDEQFF. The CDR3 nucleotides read TGTGCCAGCAGCCAAAACAGGGGCGATGAGCAGTTCTTC. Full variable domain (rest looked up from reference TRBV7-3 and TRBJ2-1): GAGVSQTPSNKVTEKGKYVELRCDPISGHTALYWYRQSLGQGPEFLIYFQGTGAADDSGLPNDRFFAVRPEGSVSTLKIQRTERGDSAVYLCASSQNRGDEQFFGPGTRLTVL.

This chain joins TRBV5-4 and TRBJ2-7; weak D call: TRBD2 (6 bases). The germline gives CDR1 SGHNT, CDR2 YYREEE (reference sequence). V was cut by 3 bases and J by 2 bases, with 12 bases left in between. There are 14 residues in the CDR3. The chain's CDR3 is CASSSGRETYEQYF. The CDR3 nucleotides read TGTGCCAGCAGCTCGGGACGGGAGACCTACGAGCAGTACTTC.

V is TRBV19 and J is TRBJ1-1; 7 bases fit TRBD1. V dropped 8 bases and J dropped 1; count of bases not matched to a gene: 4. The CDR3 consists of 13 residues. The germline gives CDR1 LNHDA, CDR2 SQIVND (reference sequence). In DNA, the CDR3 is TGTGCCAGTCGGACAGGCGCGAACACTGAAGCTTTCTTT. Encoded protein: CASRTGANTEAFF.

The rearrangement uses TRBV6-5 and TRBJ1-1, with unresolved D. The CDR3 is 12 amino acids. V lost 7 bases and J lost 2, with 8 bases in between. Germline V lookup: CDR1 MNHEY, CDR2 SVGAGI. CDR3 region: CASNTRNTEAFF. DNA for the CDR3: TGTGCCAGCAACACACGTAACACTGAAGCTTTCTTT.

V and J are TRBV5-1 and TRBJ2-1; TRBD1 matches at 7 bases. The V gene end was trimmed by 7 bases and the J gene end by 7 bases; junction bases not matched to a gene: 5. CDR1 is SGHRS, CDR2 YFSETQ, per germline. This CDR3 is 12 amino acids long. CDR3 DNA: TGCGCCAGCGCCGGGACAGTGAATGAGCAGTTCTTC. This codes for CASAGTVNEQFF.

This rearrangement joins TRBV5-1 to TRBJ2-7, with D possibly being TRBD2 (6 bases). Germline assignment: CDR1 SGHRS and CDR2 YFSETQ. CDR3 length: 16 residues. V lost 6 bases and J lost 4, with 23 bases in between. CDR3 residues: CASNRDGRNSGYEQYF. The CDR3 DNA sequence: TGCGCCAGCAACCGGGACGGGAGAAACAGTGGATACGAGCAGTACTTC. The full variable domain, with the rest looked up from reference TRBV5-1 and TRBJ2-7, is KAGVTQTPRYLIKTRGQQVTLSCSPISGHRSVSWYQQTPGQGLQFLFEYFSETQRNKGNFPGRFSGRQFSNSRSEMNVSTLELGDSALYLCASNRDGRNSGYEQYFGPGTRLTVT.

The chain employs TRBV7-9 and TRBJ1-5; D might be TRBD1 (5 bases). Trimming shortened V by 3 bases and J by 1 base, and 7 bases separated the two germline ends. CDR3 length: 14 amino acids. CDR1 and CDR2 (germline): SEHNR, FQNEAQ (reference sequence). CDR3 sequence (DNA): TGTGCCAGCAGCTTTTCAGGGAGCAATCAGCCCCAGCATTTT. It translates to CASSFSGSNQPQHF.

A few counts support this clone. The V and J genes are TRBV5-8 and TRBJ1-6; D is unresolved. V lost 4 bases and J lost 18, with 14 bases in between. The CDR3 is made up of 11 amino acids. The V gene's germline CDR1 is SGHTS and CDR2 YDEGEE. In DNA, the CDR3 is TGTGCCAGCAGCGTGGGCTCTCGAGACCACTTT. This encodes CASSVGSRDHF.

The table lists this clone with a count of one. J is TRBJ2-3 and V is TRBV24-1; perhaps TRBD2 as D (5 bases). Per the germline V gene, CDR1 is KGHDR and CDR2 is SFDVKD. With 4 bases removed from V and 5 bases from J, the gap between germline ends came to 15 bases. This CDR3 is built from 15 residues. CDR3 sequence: CATSEPDYREDTQYF. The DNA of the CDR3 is TGTGCCACCAGTGAACCCGATTATCGGGAAGATACGCAGTATTTT.

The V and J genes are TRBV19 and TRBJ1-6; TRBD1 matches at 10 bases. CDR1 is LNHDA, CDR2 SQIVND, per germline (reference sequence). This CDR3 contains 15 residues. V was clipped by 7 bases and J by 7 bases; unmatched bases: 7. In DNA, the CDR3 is TGTGCCAGTATAAAGGGGACAGGGGCCAATTCACCCCTCCACTTT. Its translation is CASIKGTGANSPLHF.

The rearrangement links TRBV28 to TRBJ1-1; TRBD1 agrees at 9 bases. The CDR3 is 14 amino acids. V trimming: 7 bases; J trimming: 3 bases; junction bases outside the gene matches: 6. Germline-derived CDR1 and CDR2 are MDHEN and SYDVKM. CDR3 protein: CASTLQGADTEAFF. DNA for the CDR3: TGTGCCAGCACCCTACAGGGGGCGGACACTGAAGCTTTCTTT.

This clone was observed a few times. Here the CDR3 reads CASSPLRGQGVYEQYF. The DNA of the CDR3 is TGTGCCAGCAGCCCCCTTAGGGGACAGGGGGTTTACGAGCAGTACTTC. This chain uses TRBV7-9 with TRBJ2-7; TRBD1 matches at 11 bases. Germline CDR1 SEHNR, CDR2 FQNEAQ (reference sequence). CDR3 length equals 16 residues. After removal of 5 bases from V and 4 bases from J, the junction contained 10 bases not matched to a gene.

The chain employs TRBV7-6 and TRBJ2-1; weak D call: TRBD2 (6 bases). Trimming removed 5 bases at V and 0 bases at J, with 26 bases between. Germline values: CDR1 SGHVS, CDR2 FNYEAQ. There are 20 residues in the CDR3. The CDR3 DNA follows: TGTGCCAGCAGCCCTCAATACCGGGGGAGGAGCGAGAGCTCCTACAATGAGCAGTTCTTC. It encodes CASSPQYRGRSESSYNEQFF.

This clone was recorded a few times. The CDR3 sequence: CASRRTSFLMYEQYF. CDR3 sequence (DNA): TGTGCCAGCAGACGGACTAGTTTCTTGATGTACGAGCAGTACTTC. The chain employs TRBV6-5 and TRBJ2-7, with 7 bases fitting TRBD2. The CDR3 sequence is 15 residues long. Germline CDR1 is MNHEY and CDR2 is SVGAGI. V was pared by 6 bases and J by 4 bases, with 12 bases of the junction left unmatched.

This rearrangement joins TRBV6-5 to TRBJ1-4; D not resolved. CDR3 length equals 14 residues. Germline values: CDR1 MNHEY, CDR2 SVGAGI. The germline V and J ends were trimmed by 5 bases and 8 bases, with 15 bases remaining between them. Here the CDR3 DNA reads TGTGCCAGCAGTAAAAATGAAGCCGGGGAAAAACTGTTTTTT. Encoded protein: CASSKNEAGEKLFF.

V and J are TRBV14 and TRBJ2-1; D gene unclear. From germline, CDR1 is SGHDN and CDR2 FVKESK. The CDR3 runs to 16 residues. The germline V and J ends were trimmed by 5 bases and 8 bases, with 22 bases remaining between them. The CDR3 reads CASSGSSRPTAHEQFF. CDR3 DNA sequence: TGTGCCAGCAGCGGATCATCCAGGCCAACGGCCCATGAGCAGTTCTTC.

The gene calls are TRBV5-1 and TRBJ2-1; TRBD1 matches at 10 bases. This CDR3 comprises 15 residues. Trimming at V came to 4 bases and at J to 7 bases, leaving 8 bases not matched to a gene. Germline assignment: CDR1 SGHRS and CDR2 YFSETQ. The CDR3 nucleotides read TGCGCCAGCAGCGGGAGACAGGGGGCGGGTAATGAGCAGTTCTTC. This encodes CASSGRQGAGNEQFF.

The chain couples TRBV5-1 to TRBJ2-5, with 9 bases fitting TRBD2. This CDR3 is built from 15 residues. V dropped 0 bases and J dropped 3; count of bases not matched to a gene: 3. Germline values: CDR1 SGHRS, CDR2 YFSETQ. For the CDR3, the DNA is TGCGCCAGCAGCTTGGTTCTAGCGGGGAAAGAGACCCAGTACTTC. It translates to CASSLVLAGKETQYF.

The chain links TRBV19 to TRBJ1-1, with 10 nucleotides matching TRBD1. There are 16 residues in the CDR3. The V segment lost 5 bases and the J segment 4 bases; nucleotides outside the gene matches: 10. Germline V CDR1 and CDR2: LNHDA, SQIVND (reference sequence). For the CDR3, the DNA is TGTGCCAGTAGTCTCCGGGACAGGGGCCCGGGCACTGAAGCTTTCTTT. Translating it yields CASSLRDRGPGTEAFF.

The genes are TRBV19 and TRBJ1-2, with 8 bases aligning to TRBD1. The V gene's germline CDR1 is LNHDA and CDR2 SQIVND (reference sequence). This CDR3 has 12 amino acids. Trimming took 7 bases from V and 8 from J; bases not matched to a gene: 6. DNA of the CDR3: TGTGCCAGTATGGACAGGGAAGGCGGCTACACCTTC. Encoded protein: CASMDREGGYTF.